The text below deals with one T cell receptor beta chain. The identical CDR3 is also encoded by other nucleotide sequences in the sample. The V gene lost 2 bases and the J gene lost 8 bases, with 6 bases spanning the gap. Per the germline V gene, CDR1 is KGHSH and CDR2 is LQKENI. The CDR3 is 12 residues long. This entry comes from a study of shared clonotypes between healthy human individuals. Some clones are missing from TCRdb's copy, which holds only in-frame ones; the method was immunoSEQ multiplex PCR. The data contain 2 million to 3 million clones, 93% of them seen just once; the ten biggest clones take up roughly 0.39%.

The sequenced material came from naive CD4+ T cells from PBMCs. Subset specified: CD45RA+ positively selected. The receptor was isolated from a man younger than 35 in good health. Some clones in this sample may be carry-over from other donors' samples. The chain combines TRBV18 with TRBJ1-4; D is undetermined. As DNA, the CDR3 is TGTGCCAGCTCACCAGGACGAGAAAAACTGTTTTTT. This codes for CASSPGREKLFF.